Following are 19 T cell receptor beta chains from one sample sequenced in a study of cytotoxic CD8 clonotypes in ibrutinib-treated CLL. Some clones are missing from TCRdb's copy, which holds only in-frame ones; the method was immunoSEQ multiplex PCR. The sample yields about 300,000 clones, roughly four fifths seen once. The material sequenced was PBMCs, taken at disease progression, from a patient treated with ibrutinib. Receptor source: a human donor with chronic lymphocytic leukemia.

The chain has TRBV25-1 and TRBJ1-4, with D possibly TRBD1 on 5 matching bases. V gave up 3 bases and J gave up 4 bases, with 12 bases separating them. Germline V gives CDR1 MGHDK, CDR2 SYGVNS. There are 15 residues in the CDR3. This CDR3 is CASSDPGRSNEKLFF. The CDR3 DNA reads as TGTGCCAGCAGTGACCCGGGACGGAGTAATGAAAAACTGTTTTTT.

This clone was found once. Here the CDR3 reads CSASNYGEQYF. CDR3 bases: TGCAGTGCTAGCAACTATGGGGAGCAGTACTTC. The chain is built from TRBV20-1 and TRBJ2-7; D is unresolved. The germline V gene has CDR1 DFQATT and CDR2 SNEGSKA (reference sequence). Trimming removed 3 bases from V and 7 bases from J, with 10 bases in between. The CDR3 is made up of 11 amino acids.

The gene calls are TRBV11-2 and TRBJ2-1; weak D call: TRBD2 (6 bases). V lost 5 bases and J lost 8, with 16 bases in between. Germline V CDR1 and CDR2: SGHAT, FQNNGV. The CDR3 consists of 14 residues. The chain's CDR3 is CASSPRPSEDEQFF. The CDR3 DNA is TGTGCCAGCAGCCCTCGGCCTAGCGAAGATGAGCAGTTCTTC.

The chain employs TRBV19 and TRBJ1-4, with D possibly being TRBD1 (5 bases). V lost 3 bases and J 8 bases, leaving 16 bases between the germline ends. CDR3 length equals 15 residues. Germline V gene lookup returns CDR1 LNHDA and CDR2 SQIVND (reference sequence). The CDR3 here is CASSIYSGLAEKLFF. The CDR3 DNA follows: TGTGCCAGTAGTATTTATTCGGGGCTAGCAGAAAAACTGTTTTTT.

To note about this clone: The same CDR3 is also encoded by other DNA sequences in this sample. The chain is built from TRBV29-1 and TRBJ2-7, with a possible D match to TRBD2 (5 bases). Germline V lookup: CDR1 SQVTM, CDR2 ANQGSEA. V was cut by 4 bases and J by 0 bases, with 10 bases left in between. The CDR3 has 13 residues. CDR3: CSVAGLLSYEQYF. In DNA form, the CDR3 reads TGCAGCGTTGCTGGACTCCTCTCCTACGAGCAGTACTTC.

The rearrangement links TRBV7-9 to TRBJ1-5; tentatively, D is TRBD1 (6 bases). The V gene lost 11 bases and the J gene lost 7 bases, with 15 bases spanning the gap. The CDR3 totals 12 residues. Germline loops: CDR1 SEHNR, CDR2 FQNEAQ (reference sequence). CDR3 sequence: CADRSGDQPQHF. The CDR3 DNA reads TGTGCCGACCGCTCAGGGGACCAGCCCCAGCATTTT.

J is TRBJ2-4 and V is TRBV5-1; D is unclear. The CDR3 length is 13 residues. Germline loops: CDR1 SGHRS, CDR2 YFSETQ. V was trimmed by 0 bases and J by 4 bases, leaving 5 bases between them. Here the CDR3 reads CASSLDTKNIQYF. CDR3 DNA: TGCGCCAGCAGCTTGGACACAAAAAACATTCAGTACTTC.

The J gene is TRBJ1-1, the V gene TRBV9, with D possibly being TRBD1 (5 bases). From germline, CDR1 is SGDLS and CDR2 YYNGEE. This CDR3 has 16 amino acids. Between the trimmed V and J ends, which lost 0 bases and 2 bases, there was a span of 14 bases. The CDR3 loop reads CASSVGSPTVNTEAFF. CDR3 in DNA: TGTGCCAGCAGCGTAGGTTCCCCGACAGTTAACACTGAAGCTTTCTTT.

The chain links TRBV7-2 to TRBJ1-2; D is unresolved. V lost 5 bases, J lost 8 bases, and 15 bases lay in between. CDR3 length: 13 amino acids. Germline values: CDR1 SGHTA, CDR2 FQGNSA. The CDR3 DNA sequence: TGTGCCAGCAGCGGGTTGGTGGATTACGGCTACACCTTC. Amino acids: CASSGLVDYGYTF.

The V call is TRBV7-3, the J call TRBJ2-3; perhaps TRBD1 as D (5 bases). The CDR3 has 14 residues. Trimming pared 5 bases from V and 2 bases from J, leaving 11 bases between. Germline V CDR1 and CDR2: SGHTA, FQGTGA. The CDR3 spells CASSARGFTDTQYF. CDR3 nucleotides: TGTGCCAGCAGCGCAAGGGGTTTCACAGATACGCAGTATTTT.

This clone was recorded once. The chain couples TRBV5-1 to TRBJ2-5, with D hard to call. Germline loops: CDR1 SGHRS, CDR2 YFSETQ. The CDR3 has 15 amino acids. V lost 1 base to trimming and J lost 2 bases, with 12 bases between them. The CDR3 is CASSLTPGLQETQYF. The CDR3 DNA follows: TGCGCCAGCAGCTTGACTCCAGGCTTACAAGAGACCCAGTACTTC. Full variable domain (missing parts from reference TRBV5-1 and TRBJ2-5): KAGVTQTPRYLIKTRGQQVTLSCSPISGHRSVSWYQQTPGQGLQFLFEYFSETQRNKGNFPGRFSGRQFSNSRSEMNVSTLELGDSALYLCASSLTPGLQETQYFGPGTRLLVL.

V and J are TRBV7-8 and TRBJ2-1; 9 nucleotides agree with TRBD2. The CDR3 is 16 residues long. The trim removed 1 base at V and 7 bases at J, leaving 8 bases unmatched. The germline CDR1 and CDR2 sequences are SGHVS and FQNEAQ. CDR3 region: CASSLVGLAGPNEQFF. DNA for the CDR3: TGTGCCAGCAGCTTAGTTGGGCTAGCGGGACCAAATGAGCAGTTCTTC. The whole variable domain, remainder taken from reference TRBV7-8 and TRBJ2-1, is GAGVSQSPRYKVAKRGQDVALRCDPISGHVSLFWYQQALGQGPEFLTYFQNEAQLDKSGLPSDRFFAERPEGSVSTLKIQRTQQEDSAVYLCASSLVGLAGPNEQFFGPGTRLTVL.

The V gene is TRBV19, the J gene TRBJ1-2; D not certain. CDR3 length: 13 amino acids. CDR1 is LNHDA, CDR2 SQIVND, per germline (reference sequence). V lost 7 bases to trimming and J lost 7 bases, with 16 bases between them. CDR3: CASTRTYPGGYTF. CDR3 bases: TGTGCCAGTACCAGGACCTACCCGGGTGGCTACACCTTC.

V usage is TRBV5-1 and J usage is TRBJ2-7; TRBD1 matches at 12 bases. Germline assignment: CDR1 SGHRS and CDR2 YFSETQ. The trim removed 2 bases at V and 6 bases at J, leaving 9 bases unmatched. The CDR3 is made up of 16 amino acids. CDR3: CASSFNRDRGPSEQYF. The CDR3 nucleotides read TGCGCCAGCAGCTTTAACCGGGACAGGGGGCCTAGCGAGCAGTACTTC.

This chain joins TRBV10-3 and TRBJ1-1, with a tentative D call TRBD1 (5 bases). V was clipped by 7 bases and J by 4 bases, with 10 bases between them. The CDR3 is 12 residues long. Germline V CDR1 and CDR2: ENHRY, SYGVKD. This CDR3 is CAITQGGTEAFF. The CDR3 DNA sequence: TGTGCCATCACCCAGGGAGGCACTGAAGCTTTCTTT.

The chain couples TRBV7-3 to TRBJ2-7, with TRBD2 identical over 9 bases. Trimming at V came to 3 bases and at J to 5 bases, leaving 8 bases not matched to a gene. From germline, CDR1 is SGHTA and CDR2 FQGTGA. The CDR3 is 15 amino acids. The CDR3 DNA sequence: TGTGCCAGCAGCTTGACTAGCGGAACAAGGCACGAGCAGTACTTC. Its protein is CASSLTSGTRHEQYF.

In regard to this clone: The sample has other DNA sequences that encode this CDR3 too. This chain links TRBV9 with TRBJ2-3, with a weak D call TRBD2 (5 bases). Germline V gene data show CDR1 as SGDLS and CDR2 as YYNGEE. This CDR3 comprises 14 residues. V was trimmed by 2 bases and J by 3 bases, leaving 10 bases between them. The chain's CDR3 is CASSVRGSTDTQYF. The CDR3 DNA reads TGTGCCAGCAGCGTTCGGGGTTCGACAGATACGCAGTATTTT.

The chain is built from TRBV4-1 and TRBJ2-2, with 10 bases lining up with TRBD1. Trimming at V came to 0 bases and at J to 1 base, leaving 8 bases not matched to a gene. The CDR3 consists of 19 residues. Germline V gene lookup returns CDR1 MGHRA and CDR2 YSYEKL. The CDR3 DNA sequence: TGCGCCAGCAGCCAAGACGTCCTGGACAGGGGGTGGAACACCGGGGAGCTGTTTTTT. It codes for CASSQDVLDRGWNTGELFF.

V usage is TRBV13 and J usage is TRBJ2-3, with D perhaps being TRBD1 or TRBD2 (5 bases each). Germline CDR1 and CDR2: PRHDT and FYEKMQ (reference sequence). V was shortened by 6 bases and J by 1 base, with 11 bases between the two germline ends. The CDR3 is 14 amino acids. The DNA of the CDR3 is TGTGCCAGCAGTGGGGGTAGGGGCACAGATACGCAGTATTTT. It yields the protein CASSGGRGTDTQYF.